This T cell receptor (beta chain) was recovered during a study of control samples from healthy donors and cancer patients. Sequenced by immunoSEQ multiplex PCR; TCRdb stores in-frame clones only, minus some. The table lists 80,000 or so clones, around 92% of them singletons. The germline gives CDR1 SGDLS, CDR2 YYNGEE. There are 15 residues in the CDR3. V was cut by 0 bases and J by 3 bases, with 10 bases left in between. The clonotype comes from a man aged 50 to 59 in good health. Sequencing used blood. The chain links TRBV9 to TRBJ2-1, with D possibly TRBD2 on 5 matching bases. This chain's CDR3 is CASSVDGNYYNEQFF. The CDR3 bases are TGTGCCAGCAGCGTAGACGGGAATTACTACAATGAGCAGTTCTTC.